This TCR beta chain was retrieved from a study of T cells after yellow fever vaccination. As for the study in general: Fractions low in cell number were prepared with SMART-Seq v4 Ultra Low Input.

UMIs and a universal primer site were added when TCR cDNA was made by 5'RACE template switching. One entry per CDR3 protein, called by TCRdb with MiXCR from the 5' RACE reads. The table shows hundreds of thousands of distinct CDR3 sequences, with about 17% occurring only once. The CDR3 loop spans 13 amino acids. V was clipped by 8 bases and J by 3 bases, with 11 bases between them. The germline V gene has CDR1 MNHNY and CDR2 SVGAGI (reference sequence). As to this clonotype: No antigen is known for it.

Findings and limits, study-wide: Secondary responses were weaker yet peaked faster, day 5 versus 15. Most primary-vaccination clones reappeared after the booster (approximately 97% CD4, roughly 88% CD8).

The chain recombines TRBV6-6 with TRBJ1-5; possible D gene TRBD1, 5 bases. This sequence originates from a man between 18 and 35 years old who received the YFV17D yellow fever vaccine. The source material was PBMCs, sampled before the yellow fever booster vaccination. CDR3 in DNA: TGTGCCAGCTCCGGCAGGGCCAATCAGCCCCAGCATTTT. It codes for CASSGRANQPQHF.